This TCR beta chain is from a study of CD8 T cells in ankylosing spondylitis. In its sample, this clonotype was seen a few times. One entry per CDR3 protein, called by TCRdb with MiXCR from the 5' RACE reads. The sample shows around 250,000 distinct CDR3 sequences, approximately 11% of them seen only once. Germline V gives CDR1 SNHLY, CDR2 FYNNEI. The CDR3 is made up of 12 amino acids. Trimming shortened V by 2 bases and J by 4 bases, and 4 bases separated the two germline ends. What was sequenced was blood, either unsorted or a sorted T cell fraction (not recorded which). The chain links TRBV2 to TRBJ2-3; D remains unclear. This clonotype originated in a male donor with ankylosing spondylitis or in good health (not recorded which). This CDR3 is CASSERADTQYF. Written as DNA, the CDR3 is TGTGCCAGCAGTGAACGTGCAGATACGCAGTATTTT.